This T cell receptor beta chain was profiled in a study of blood T cell repertoires in COVID-19. Study overall: Samples representing acute and convalescent COVID-19 were sourced from the United States, Italy and Spain.

Clones were sequenced by immunoSEQ multiplex PCR, and TCRdb holds only the in-frame ones, with some missing. The table has about 270,000 clones, about 87% seen once. V lost 0 bases to trimming and J lost 4 bases, with 7 bases between them. CDR3 size: 13 residues. Per the germline V gene, CDR1 is SEHNR and CDR2 is FQNEAQ (reference sequence). This clone was seen only once. The sample contains more than one DNA sequence encoding this CDR3. Donors were grouped by their self-reported clinical history. The chain has TRBV7-9 and TRBJ2-7; TRBD2 is a possible D gene (6 bases). The sequenced material came from PBMCs or T cells enriched from blood (not recorded which). The clonotype originates from a woman aged 45 to 65 who had recovered from COVID-19. The CDR3 reads CASSLAGGYEQYF. For the CDR3, the DNA is TGTGCCAGCAGCTTAGCGGGAGGATACGAGCAGTACTTC.